One and the same sample provided the 8 T cell receptor beta chains below, sequenced in a study of technical replicates of blood from a handful of donors. Here immunoSEQ multiplex PCR was the method, and the copy in TCRdb shows in-frame clones only, minus some. The sample has about 83,000 clones, roughly 94% seen once. Material: T cells isolated from PBMCs. The receptors originated from a human donor in good health.

The chain links TRBV7-9 to TRBJ1-4; TRBD1 matches at 7 bases. With 6 bases clipped from V and 0 bases from J, the junction kept 13 bases outside the gene matches. The length of the CDR3 is 18 residues. Germline V gene lookup returns CDR1 SEHNR and CDR2 FQNEAQ (reference sequence). CDR3 sequence (DNA): TGTGCCAGCAGTCCTAGCAGAACAGGGGAAGCAACTAATGAAAAACTGTTTTTT. Its protein product is CASSPSRTGEATNEKLFF.

J is TRBJ2-1 and V is TRBV4-1; 9 nucleotides match TRBD2. There are 16 residues in the CDR3. The germline V gene encodes CDR1 MGHRA and CDR2 YSYEKL. V lost 0 bases, J lost 5 bases, and 5 bases stayed unmatched. CDR3 in DNA: TGCGCCAGCAGCCAAGATCAGACTAGCGGTAACAATGAGCAGTTCTTC. Its translation: CASSQDQTSGNNEQFF.

In DNA form, the CDR3 reads TGCGCCAGCAGCGCTACCCCGACAGGGAGTATCACTGGGGCCAACGTCCTGACTTTC. This encodes CASSATPTGSITGANVLTF. The rearrangement joins TRBV5-1 to TRBJ2-6, with 7 bases matching TRBD1. The V segment lost 4 bases and the J segment 2 bases; nucleotides outside the gene matches: 15. This CDR3 region has 19 residues. Per the germline V gene, CDR1 is SGHRS and CDR2 is YFSETQ.

The V and J genes are TRBV7-9 and TRBJ2-5; D perhaps matches TRBD1 (5 bases). The V end lost 5 bases, the J end lost 5 bases, and 15 bases lay between the germline ends. Germline V CDR1 and CDR2: SEHNR, FQNEAQ (reference sequence). CDR3 length: 14 amino acids. CDR3: CASSTPAGRETQYF. CDR3 coding DNA: TGTGCCAGCAGCACCCCAGCAGGGCGGGAGACCCAGTACTTC. Looking up the rest from reference TRBV7-9 and TRBJ2-5 gives the full variable domain: DTGVSQNPRHKITKRGQNVTFRCDPISEHNRLYWYRQTLGQGPEFLTYFQNEAQLEKSRLLSDRFSAERPKGSFSTLEIQRTEQGDSAMYLCASSTPAGRETQYFGPGTRLLVL.

The rearrangement uses TRBV4-1 and TRBJ2-2; D possibly corresponds to TRBD1 (6 bases). The germline V and J ends were trimmed by 0 bases and 4 bases, with 12 bases remaining between them. The germline CDR1 and CDR2 sequences are MGHRA and YSYEKL. The CDR3 length is 16 residues. The CDR3, as DNA: TGCGCCAGCAGCCAAGATAGTCAGGGGTCCACCGGGGAGCTGTTTTTT. Its protein product is CASSQDSQGSTGELFF.

This chain connects TRBV5-6 to TRBJ2-1; a weak D match, TRBD1 (6 bases). Germline-derived CDR1 and CDR2 are SGHDT and YYEEEE. V shed 1 base and J shed 8 bases, with 7 bases lying between them. The CDR3 extends over 12 amino acids. The CDR3 coding sequence is TGTGCCAGCAGCTTGCAGGGGCATGAGCAGTTCTTC. It translates to CASSLQGHEQFF. Combining the CDR3 with reference TRBV5-6 and TRBJ2-1 gives the whole variable domain DAGVTQSPTHLIKTRGQQVTLRCSPKSGHDTVSWYQQALGQGPQFIFQYYEEEERQRGNFPDRFSGHQFPNYSSELNVNALLLGDSALYLCASSLQGHEQFFGPGTRLTVL.

The chain joins TRBV4-1 to TRBJ1-1, with 7 bases fitting TRBD1. With 4 bases clipped from V and 3 bases from J, the junction kept 11 bases outside the gene matches. Germline lookup yields CDR1 MGHRA and CDR2 YSYEKL. The CDR3 totals 16 residues. CDR3 DNA sequence: TGCGCCAGCAGCCCCCGAGAGGGACAGCACTACACTGAAGCTTTCTTT. This sequence encodes CASSPREGQHYTEAFF.

The chain uses TRBV11-2 and TRBJ2-1, with a weak D call TRBD2 (5 bases). Germline CDR1 reads SGHAT; CDR2 reads FQNNGV. V dropped 3 bases and J dropped 5 bases, with 8 bases sitting between them. The CDR3 has 13 residues. The DNA for the CDR3 is TGTGCCAGCAGCTTTGGGAGAAACAATGAGCAGTTCTTC. This sequence encodes CASSFGRNNEQFF.